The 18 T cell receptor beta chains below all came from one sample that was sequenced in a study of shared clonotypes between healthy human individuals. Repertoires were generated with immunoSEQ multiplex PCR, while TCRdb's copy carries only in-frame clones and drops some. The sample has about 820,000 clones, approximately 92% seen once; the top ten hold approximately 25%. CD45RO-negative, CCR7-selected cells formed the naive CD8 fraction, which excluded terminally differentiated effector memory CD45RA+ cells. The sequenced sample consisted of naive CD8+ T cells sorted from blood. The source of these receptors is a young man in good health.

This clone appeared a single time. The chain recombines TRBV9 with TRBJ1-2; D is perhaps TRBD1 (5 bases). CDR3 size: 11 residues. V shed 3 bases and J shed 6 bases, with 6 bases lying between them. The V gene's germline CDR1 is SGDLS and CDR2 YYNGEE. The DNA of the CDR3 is TGTGCCAGCAGCGGCAGGGATGGCTACACCTTC. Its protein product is CASSGRDGYTF.

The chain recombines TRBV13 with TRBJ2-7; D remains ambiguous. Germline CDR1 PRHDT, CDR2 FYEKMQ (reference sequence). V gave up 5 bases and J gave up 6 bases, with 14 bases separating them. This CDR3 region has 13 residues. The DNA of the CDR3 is TGTGCCAGCAGCGTTGGGCAATCCGGCGAGCAGTACTTC. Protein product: CASSVGQSGEQYF.

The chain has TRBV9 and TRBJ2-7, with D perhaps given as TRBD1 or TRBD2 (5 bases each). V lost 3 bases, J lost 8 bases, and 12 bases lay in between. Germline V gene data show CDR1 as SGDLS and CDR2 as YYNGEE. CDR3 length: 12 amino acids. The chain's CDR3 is CASSAGAAKQYF. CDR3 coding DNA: TGTGCCAGCAGCGCCGGGGCTGCTAAGCAGTACTTC. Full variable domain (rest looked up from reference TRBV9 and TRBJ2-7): DSGVTQTPKHLITATGQRVTLRCSPRSGDLSVYWYQQSLDQGLQFLIQYYNGEERAKGNILERFSAQQFPDLHSELNLSSLELGDSALYFCASSAGAAKQYFGPGTRLTVT.

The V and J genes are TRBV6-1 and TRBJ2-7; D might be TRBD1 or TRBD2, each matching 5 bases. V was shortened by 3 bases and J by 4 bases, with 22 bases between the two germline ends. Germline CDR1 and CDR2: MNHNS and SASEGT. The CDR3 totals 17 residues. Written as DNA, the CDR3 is TGTGCCAGCAGTGAGAGTGGGACCCACGCTCTTAGATACGAGCAGTACTTC. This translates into CASSESGTHALRYEQYF.

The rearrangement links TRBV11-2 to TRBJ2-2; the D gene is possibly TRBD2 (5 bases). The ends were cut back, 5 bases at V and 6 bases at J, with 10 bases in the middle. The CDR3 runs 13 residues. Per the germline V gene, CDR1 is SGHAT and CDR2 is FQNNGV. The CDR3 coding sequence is TGTGCCAGCAGCCCCGGAGGTCCCGGGGAGCTGTTTTTT. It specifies CASSPGGPGELFF. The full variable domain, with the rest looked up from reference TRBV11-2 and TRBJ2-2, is EAGVAQSPRYKIIEKRQSVAFWCNPISGHATLYWYQQILGQGPKLLIQFQNNGVVDDSQLPKDRFSAERLKGVDSTLKIQPAKLEDSAVYLCASSPGGPGELFFGEGSRLTVL.

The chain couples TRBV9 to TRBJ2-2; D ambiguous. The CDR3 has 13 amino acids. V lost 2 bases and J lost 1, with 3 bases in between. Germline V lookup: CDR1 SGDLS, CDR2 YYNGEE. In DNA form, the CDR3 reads TGTGCCAGCAGCGTTTGGAACACCGGGGAGCTGTTTTTT. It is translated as CASSVWNTGELFF.

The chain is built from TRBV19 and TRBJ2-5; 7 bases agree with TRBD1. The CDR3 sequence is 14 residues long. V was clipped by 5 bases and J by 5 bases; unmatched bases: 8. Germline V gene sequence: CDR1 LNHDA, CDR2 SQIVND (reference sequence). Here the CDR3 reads CASSRQGAWETQYF. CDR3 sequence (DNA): TGTGCCAGTAGTCGACAGGGCGCCTGGGAGACCCAGTACTTC. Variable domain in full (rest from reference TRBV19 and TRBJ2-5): DGGITQSPKYLFRKEGQNVTLSCEQNLNHDAMYWYRQDPGQGLRLIYYSQIVNDFQKGDIAEGYSVSREKKESFPLTVTSAQKNPTAFYLCASSRQGAWETQYFGPGTRLLVL.

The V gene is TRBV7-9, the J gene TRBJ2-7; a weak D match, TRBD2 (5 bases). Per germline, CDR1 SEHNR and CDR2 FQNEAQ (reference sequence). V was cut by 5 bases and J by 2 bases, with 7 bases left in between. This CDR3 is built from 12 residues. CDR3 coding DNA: TGTGCCAGCAGCGGGGAGACCTACGAGCAGTACTTC. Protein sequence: CASSGETYEQYF. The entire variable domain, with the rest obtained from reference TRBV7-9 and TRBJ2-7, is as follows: DTGVSQNPRHKITKRGQNVTFRCDPISEHNRLYWYRQTLGQGPEFLTYFQNEAQLEKSRLLSDRFSAERPKGSFSTLEIQRTEQGDSAMYLCASSGETYEQYFGPGTRLTVT.

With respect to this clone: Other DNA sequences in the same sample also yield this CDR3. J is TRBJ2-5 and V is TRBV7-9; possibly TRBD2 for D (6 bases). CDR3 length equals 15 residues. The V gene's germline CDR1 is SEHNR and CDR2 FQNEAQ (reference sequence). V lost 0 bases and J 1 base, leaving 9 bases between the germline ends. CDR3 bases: TGTGCCAGCAGCTTAGCGGGGGGATCCCAAGAGACCCAGTACTTC. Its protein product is CASSLAGGSQETQYF.

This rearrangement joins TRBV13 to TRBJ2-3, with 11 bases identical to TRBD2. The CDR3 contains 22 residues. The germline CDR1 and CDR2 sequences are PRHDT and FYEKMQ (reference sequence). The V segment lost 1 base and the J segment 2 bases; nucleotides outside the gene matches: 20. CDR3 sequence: CASSLEGELAGDRRTDTDTQYF. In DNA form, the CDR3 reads TGTGCCAGCAGCTTAGAAGGAGAACTAGCGGGGGATCGTAGGACAGACACAGATACGCAGTATTTT. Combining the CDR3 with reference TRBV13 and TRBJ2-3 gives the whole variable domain AAGVIQSPRHLIKEKRETATLKCYPIPRHDTVYWYQQGPGQDPQFLISFYEKMQSDKGSIPDRFSAQQFSDYHSELNMSSLELGDSALYFCASSLEGELAGDRRTDTDTQYFGPGTRLTVL.

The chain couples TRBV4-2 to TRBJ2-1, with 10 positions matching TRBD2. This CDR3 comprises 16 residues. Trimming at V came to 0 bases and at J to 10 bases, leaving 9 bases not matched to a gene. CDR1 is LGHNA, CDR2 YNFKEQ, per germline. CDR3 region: CASSQEGTSAAAEQFF. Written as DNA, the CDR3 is TGTGCCAGCAGCCAAGAAGGGACTAGCGCCGCCGCGGAGCAGTTCTTC.

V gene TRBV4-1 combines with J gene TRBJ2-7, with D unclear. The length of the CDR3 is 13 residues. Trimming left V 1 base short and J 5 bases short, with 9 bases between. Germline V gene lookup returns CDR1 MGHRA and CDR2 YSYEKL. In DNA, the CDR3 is TGCGCCAGCAGCCAAGTGGGAAAACACGAGCAGTACTTC. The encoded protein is CASSQVGKHEQYF.

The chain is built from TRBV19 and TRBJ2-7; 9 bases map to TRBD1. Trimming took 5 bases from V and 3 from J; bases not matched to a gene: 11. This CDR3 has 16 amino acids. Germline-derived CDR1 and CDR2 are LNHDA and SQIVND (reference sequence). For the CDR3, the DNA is TGTGCCAGTAGTCTTCGCCCGACAGGGGGAGGCTACGAGCAGTACTTC. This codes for CASSLRPTGGGYEQYF.

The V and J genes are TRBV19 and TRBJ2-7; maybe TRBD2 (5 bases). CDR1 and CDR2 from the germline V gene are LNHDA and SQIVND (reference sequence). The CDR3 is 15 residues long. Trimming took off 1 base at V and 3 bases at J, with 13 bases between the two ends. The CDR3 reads CASSIGWGVGYEQYF. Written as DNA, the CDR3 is TGTGCCAGTAGTATAGGATGGGGAGTCGGCTACGAGCAGTACTTC.

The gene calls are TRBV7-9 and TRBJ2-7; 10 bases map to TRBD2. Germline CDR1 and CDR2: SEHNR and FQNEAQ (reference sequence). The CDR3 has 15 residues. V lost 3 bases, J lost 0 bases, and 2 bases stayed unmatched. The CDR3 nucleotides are TGTGCCAGCAGCTTCCGACTAGCGGGCTCCTACGAGCAGTACTTC. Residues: CASSFRLAGSYEQYF.

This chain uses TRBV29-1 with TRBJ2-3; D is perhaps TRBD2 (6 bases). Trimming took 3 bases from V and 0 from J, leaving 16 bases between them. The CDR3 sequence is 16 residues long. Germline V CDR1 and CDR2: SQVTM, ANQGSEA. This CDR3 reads CSVELGLARSTDTQYF. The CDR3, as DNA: TGCAGCGTTGAGTTGGGACTCGCCAGAAGCACAGATACGCAGTATTTT.

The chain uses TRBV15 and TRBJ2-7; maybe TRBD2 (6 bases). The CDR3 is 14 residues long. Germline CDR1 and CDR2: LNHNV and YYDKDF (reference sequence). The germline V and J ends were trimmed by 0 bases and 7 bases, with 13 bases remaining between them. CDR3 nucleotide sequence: TGTGCCACCAGCAGAGACGCGGTGGGGACTGAGCAGTACTTC. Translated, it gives CATSRDAVGTEQYF. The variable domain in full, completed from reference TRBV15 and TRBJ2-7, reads DAMVIQNPRYQVTQFGKPVTLSCSQTLNHNVMYWYQQKSSQAPKLLFHYYDKDFNNEADTPDNFQSRRPNTSFCFLDIRSPGLGDTAMYLCATSRDAVGTEQYFGPGTRLTVT.

For the CDR3, the DNA is TGTGCCAGCAGCTCCGGACTAGTGGTTCCCATCAATGAGCAGTTCTTC. It translates to CASSSGLVVPINEQFF. V usage is TRBV7-9 and J usage is TRBJ2-1; 7 bases map to TRBD2. CDR1 is SEHNR and CDR2 is FQNEAQ in the germline V gene (reference sequence). V gave up 4 bases and J gave up 6 bases; unmatched junction bases: 12. The CDR3 sequence is 16 residues long.